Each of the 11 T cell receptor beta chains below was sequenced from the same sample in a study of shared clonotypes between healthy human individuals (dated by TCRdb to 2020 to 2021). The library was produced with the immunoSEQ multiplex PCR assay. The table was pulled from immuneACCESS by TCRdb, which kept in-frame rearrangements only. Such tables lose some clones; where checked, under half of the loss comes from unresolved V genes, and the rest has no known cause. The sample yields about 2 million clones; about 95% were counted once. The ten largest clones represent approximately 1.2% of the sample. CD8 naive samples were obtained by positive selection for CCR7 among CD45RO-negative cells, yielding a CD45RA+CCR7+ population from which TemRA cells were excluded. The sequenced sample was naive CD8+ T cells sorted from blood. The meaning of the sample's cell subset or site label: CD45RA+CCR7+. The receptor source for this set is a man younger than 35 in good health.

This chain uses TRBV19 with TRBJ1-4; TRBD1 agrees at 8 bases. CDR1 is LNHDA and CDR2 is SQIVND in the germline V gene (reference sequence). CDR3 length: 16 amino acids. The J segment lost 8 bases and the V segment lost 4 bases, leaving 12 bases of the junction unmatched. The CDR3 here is CASSTLTDRAEEKLFF. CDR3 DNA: TGTGCCAGTAGTACCCTAACGGACAGGGCGGAAGAAAAACTGTTTTTT. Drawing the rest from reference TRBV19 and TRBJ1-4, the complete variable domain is DGGITQSPKYLFRKEGQNVTLSCEQNLNHDAMYWYRQDPGQGLRLIYYSQIVNDFQKGDIAEGYSVSREKKESFPLTVTSAQKNPTAFYLCASSTLTDRAEEKLFFGSGTQLSVL.

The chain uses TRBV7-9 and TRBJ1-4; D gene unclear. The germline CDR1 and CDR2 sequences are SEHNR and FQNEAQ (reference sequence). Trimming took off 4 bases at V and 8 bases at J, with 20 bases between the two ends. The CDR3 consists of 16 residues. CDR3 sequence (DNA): TGTGCCAGCAGCTCCAGTCTTCTAGGGTTAGGGGAAAAACTGTTTTTT. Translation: CASSSSLLGLGEKLFF.

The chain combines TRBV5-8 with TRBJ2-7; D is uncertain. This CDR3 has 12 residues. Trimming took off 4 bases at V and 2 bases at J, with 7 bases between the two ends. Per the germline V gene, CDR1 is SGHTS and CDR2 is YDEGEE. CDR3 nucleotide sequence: TGTGCCAGCAGCCTTCTTCCCTACGAGCAGTACTTC. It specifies CASSLLPYEQYF. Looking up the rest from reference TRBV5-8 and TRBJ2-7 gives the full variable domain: EAGVTQSPTHLIKTRGQQATLRCSPISGHTSVYWYQQALGLGLQFLLWYDEGEERNRGNFPPRFSGRQFPNYSSELNVNALELEDSALYLCASSLLPYEQYFGPGTRLTVT.

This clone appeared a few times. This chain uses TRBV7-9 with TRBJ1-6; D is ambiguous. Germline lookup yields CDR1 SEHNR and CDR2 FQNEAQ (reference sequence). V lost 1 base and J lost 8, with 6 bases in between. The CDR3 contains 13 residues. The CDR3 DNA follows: TGTGCCAGCAGCTTAGAGGGTTATTCACCCCTCCACTTT. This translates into CASSLEGYSPLHF.

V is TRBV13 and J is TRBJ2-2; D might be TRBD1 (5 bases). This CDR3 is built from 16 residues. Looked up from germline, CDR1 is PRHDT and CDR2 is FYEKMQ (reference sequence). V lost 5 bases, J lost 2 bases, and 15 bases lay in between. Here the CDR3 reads CASSAGIEANTGELFF. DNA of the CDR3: TGTGCCAGCAGCGCAGGGATCGAAGCAAACACCGGGGAGCTGTTTTTT.

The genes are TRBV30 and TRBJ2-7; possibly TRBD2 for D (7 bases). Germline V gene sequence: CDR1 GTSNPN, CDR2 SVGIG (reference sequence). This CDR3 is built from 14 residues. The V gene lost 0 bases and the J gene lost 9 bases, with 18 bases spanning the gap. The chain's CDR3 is CAWSVRGAGLGQYF. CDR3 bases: TGTGCCTGGAGTGTACGGGGGGCCGGGCTAGGGCAGTACTTC. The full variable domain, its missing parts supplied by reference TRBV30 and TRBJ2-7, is SQTIHQWPATLVQPVGSPLSLECTVEGTSNPNLYWYRQAAGRGLQLLFYSVGIGQISSEVPQNLSASRPQDRQFILSSKKLLLSDSGFYLCAWSVRGAGLGQYFGPGTRLTVT.

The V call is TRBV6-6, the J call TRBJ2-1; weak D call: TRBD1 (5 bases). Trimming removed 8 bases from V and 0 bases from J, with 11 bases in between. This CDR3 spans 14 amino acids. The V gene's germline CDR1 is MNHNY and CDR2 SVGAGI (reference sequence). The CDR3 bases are TGTGCCAGCTTAGACAGCGCCTCCTACAATGAGCAGTTCTTC. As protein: CASLDSASYNEQFF.

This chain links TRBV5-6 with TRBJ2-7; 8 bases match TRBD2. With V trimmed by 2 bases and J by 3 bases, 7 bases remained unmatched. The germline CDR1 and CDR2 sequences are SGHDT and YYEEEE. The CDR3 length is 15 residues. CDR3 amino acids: CASSFSGMGIYEQYF. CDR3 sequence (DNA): TGTGCCAGCAGCTTTAGCGGGATGGGTATCTACGAGCAGTACTTC.

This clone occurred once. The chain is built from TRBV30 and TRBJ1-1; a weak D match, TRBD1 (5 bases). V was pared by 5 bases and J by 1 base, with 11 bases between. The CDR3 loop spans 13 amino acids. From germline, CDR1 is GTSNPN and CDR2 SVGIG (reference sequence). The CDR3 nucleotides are TGTGCCTGGGGGGGGATAGCGAACACTGAAGCTTTCTTT. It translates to CAWGGIANTEAFF.

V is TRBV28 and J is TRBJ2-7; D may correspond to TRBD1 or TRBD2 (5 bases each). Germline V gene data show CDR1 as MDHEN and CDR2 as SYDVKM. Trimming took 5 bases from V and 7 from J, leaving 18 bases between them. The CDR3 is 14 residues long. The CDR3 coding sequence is TGTGCCAGCAGTCCCACCGGGACCTCGGGGGAGCAGTACTTC. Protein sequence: CASSPTGTSGEQYF.

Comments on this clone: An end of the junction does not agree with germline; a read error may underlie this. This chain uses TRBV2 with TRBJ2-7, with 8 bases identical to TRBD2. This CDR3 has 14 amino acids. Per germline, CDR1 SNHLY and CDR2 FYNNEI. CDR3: CASSEGTSSHEQYF. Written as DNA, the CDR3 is TGTGCCAGCAGTGAAGGGACTAGCTCCCACGAGCAGTACTTC.